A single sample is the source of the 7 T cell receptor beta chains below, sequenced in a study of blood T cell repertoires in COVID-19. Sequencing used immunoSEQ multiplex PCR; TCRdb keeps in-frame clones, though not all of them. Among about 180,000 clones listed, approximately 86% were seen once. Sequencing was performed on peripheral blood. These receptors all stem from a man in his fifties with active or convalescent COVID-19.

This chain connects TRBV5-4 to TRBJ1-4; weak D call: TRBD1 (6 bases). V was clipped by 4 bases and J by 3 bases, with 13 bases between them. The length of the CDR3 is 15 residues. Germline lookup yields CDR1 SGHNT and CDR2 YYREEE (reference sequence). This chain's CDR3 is CASSAGTLSNEKLFF. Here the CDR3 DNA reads TGTGCCAGCAGCGCCGGGACACTTTCTAATGAAAAACTGTTTTTT.

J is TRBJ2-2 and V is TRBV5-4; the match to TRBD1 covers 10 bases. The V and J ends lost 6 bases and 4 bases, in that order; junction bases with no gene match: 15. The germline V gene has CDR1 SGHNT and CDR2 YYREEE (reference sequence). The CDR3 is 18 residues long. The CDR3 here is CASNLGTGAMFGTGELFF. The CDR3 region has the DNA TGTGCCAGCAACCTAGGGACAGGGGCGATGTTTGGCACCGGGGAGCTGTTTTTT.

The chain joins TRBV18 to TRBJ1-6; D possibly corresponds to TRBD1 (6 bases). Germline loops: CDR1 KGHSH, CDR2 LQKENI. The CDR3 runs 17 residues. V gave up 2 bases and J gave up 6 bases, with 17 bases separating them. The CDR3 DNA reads TGTGCCAGCTCACCAGCCGGGGGGGGCCTTAGTAATTCACCCCTCCACTTT. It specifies CASSPAGGGLSNSPLHF.

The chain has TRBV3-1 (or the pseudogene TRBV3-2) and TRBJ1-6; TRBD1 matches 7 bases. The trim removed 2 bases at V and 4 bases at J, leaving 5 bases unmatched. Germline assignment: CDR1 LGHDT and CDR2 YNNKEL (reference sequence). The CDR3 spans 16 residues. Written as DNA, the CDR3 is TGTGCCAGCAGCCAACGACAGGGAGCTTATAATTCACCCCTCCACTTT. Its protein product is CASSQRQGAYNSPLHF.

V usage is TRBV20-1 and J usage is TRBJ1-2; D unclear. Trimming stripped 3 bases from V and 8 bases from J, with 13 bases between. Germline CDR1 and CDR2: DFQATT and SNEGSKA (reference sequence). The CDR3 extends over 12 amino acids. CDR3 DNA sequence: TGCAGTGCTAGTTACAGCTTGGAAGGCTACACCTTC. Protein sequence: CSASYSLEGYTF.

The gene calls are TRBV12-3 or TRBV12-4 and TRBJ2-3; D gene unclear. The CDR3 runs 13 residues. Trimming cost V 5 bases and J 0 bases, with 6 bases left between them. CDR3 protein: CASSRSSTDTQYF. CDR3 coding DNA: TGTGCCAGCAGTCGTTCTAGCACAGATACGCAGTATTTT.

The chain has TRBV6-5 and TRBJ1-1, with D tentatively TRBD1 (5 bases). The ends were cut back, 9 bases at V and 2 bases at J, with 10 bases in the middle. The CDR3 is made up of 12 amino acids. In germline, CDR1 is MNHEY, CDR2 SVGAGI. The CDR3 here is CASTRANTEAFF. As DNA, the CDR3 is TGTGCCAGTACCAGGGCAAACACTGAAGCTTTCTTT.